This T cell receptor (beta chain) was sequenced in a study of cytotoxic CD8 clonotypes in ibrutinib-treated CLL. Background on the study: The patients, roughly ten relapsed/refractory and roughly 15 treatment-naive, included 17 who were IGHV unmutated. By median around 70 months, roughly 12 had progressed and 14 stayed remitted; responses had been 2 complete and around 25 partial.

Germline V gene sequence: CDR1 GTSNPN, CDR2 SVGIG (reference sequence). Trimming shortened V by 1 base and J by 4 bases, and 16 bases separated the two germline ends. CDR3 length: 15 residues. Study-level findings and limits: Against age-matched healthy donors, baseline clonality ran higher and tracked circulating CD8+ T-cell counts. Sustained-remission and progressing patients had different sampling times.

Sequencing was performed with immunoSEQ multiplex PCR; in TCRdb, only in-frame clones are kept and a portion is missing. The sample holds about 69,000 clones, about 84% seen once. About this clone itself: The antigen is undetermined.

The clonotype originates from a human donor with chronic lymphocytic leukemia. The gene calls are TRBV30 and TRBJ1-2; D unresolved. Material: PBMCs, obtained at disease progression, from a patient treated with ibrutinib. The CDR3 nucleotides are TGTGCCTGGAGTGCCTTTAGTGGCGGCGGCTATGGCTACACCTTC. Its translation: CAWSAFSGGGYGYTF.